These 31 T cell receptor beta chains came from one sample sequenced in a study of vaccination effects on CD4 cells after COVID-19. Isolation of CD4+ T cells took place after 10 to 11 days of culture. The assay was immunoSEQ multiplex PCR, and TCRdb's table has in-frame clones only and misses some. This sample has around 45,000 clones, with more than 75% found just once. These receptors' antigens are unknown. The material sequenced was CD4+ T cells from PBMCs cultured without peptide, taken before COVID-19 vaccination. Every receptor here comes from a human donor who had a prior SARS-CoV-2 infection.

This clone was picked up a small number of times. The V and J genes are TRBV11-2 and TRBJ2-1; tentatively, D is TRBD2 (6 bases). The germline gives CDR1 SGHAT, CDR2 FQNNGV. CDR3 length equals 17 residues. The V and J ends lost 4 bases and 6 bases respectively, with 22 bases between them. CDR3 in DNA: TGTGCCAGCAGCTCACCCGGGGGAGGAGGCTGGTCCAATGAGCAGTTCTTC. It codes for CASSSPGGGGWSNEQFF.

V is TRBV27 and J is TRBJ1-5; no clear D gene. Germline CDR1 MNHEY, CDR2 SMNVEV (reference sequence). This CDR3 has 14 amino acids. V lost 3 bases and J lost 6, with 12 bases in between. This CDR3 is CASSFRQTAQPQHF. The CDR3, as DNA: TGTGCCAGCAGTTTTCGGCAAACCGCTCAGCCCCAGCATTTT.

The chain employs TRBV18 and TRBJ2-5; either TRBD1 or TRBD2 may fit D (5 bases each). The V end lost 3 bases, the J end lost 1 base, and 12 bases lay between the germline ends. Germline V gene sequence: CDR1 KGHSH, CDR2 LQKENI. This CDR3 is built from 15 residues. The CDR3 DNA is TGTGCCAGCTCACCTAGGACGGGGCCCCAAGAGACCCAGTACTTC. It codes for CASSPRTGPQETQYF.

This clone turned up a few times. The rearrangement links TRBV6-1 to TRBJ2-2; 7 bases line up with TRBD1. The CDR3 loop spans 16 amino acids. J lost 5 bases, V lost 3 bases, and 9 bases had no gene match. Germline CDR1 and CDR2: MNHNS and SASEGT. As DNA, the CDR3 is TGTGCCAGCAGTGATCCCCCCCGACAGGGAACCGGGGAGCTGTTTTTT. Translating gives CASSDPPRQGTGELFF.

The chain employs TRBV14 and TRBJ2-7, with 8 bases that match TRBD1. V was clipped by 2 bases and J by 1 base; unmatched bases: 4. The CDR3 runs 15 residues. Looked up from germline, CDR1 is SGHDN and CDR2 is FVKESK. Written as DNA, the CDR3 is TGTGCCAGCAGCCAACGGGACAGGTATTCCTACGAGCAGTACTTC. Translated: CASSQRDRYSYEQYF.

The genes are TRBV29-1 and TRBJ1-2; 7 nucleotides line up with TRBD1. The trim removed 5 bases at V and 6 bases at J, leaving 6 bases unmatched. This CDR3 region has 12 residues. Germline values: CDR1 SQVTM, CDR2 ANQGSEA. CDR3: CSVTTGRNGYTF. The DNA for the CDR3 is TGCAGCGTTACGACAGGGAGGAATGGCTACACCTTC. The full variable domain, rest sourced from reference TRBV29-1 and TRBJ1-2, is SAVISQKPSRDICQRGTSLTIQCQVDSQVTMMFWYRQQPGQSLTLIATANQGSEATYESGFVIDKFPISRPNLTFSTLTVSNMSPEDSSIYLCSVTTGRNGYTFGSGTRLTVV.

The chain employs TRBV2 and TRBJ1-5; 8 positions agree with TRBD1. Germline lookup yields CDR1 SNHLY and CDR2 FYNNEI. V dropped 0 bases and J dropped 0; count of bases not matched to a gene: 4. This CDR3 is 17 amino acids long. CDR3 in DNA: TGTGCCAGCAGTGAAGCGGACAGGGCTTATAGCAATCAGCCCCAGCATTTT. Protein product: CASSEADRAYSNQPQHF.

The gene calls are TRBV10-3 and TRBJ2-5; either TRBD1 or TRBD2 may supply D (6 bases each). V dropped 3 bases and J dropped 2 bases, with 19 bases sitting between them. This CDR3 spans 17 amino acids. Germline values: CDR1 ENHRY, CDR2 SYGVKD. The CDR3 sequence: CAISDIRGGRFQETQYF. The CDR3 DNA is TGTGCCATCAGTGATATTCGAGGGGGGCGCTTTCAAGAGACCCAGTACTTC.

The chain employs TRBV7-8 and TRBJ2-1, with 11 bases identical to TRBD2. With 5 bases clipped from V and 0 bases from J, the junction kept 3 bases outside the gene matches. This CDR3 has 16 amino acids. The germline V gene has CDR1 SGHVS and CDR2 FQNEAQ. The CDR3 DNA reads TGTGCCAGCAGCCCGGGACTAGCGGTCTCCTACAATGAGCAGTTCTTC. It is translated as CASSPGLAVSYNEQFF.

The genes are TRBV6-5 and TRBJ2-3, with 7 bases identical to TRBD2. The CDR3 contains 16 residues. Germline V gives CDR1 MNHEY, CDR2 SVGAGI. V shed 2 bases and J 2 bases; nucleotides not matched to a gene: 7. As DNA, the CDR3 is TGTGCCAGCAGTTACGCCGGGAGGCCCGTCACAGATACGCAGTATTTT. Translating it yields CASSYAGRPVTDTQYF.

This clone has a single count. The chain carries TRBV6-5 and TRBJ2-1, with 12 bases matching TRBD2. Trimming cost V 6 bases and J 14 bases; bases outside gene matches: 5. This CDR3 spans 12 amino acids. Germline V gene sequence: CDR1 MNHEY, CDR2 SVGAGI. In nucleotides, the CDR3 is TGTGCCAGCAGGGTGACTAGCGGGAGCGAGTTCTTC. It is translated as CASRVTSGSEFF.

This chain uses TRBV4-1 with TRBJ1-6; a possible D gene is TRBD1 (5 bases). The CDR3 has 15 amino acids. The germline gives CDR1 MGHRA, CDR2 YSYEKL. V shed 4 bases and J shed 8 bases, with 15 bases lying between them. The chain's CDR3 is CASSPWGRGDSPLHF. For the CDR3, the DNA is TGCGCCAGCAGCCCCTGGGGTCGGGGGGATTCACCCCTCCACTTT.

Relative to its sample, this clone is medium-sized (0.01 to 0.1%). For the CDR3, the DNA is TGTGCCAGCAGTTTTTCAAACTCCTACGAGCAGTACTTC. Translation: CASSFSNSYEQYF. The chain combines TRBV27 with TRBJ2-7; D is unresolved. The CDR3 is 13 residues long. The V and J ends lost 3 bases and 0 bases respectively, with 6 bases between them. Germline CDR1 is MNHEY and CDR2 is SMNVEV (reference sequence).

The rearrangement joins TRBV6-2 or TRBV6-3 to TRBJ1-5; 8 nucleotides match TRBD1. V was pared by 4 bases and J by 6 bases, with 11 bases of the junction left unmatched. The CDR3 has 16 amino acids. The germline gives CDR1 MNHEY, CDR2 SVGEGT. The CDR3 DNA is TGTGCCAGCAGTTTTAGGACAGGGAACATCCCTCAGCCCCAGCATTTT. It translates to CASSFRTGNIPQPQHF.

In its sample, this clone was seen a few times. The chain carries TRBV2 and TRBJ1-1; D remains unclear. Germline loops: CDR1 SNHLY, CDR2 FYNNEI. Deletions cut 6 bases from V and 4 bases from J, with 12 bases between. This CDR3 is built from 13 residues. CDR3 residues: CASRANLVTEAFF. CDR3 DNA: TGTGCCAGCAGAGCGAACCTGGTCACTGAAGCTTTCTTT.

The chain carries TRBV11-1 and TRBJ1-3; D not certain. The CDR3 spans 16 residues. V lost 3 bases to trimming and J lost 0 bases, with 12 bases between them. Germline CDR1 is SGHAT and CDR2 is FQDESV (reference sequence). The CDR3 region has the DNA TGTGCCAGCAGCTTCAGGACCGACCTCTCTGGAAACACCATATATTTT. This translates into CASSFRTDLSGNTIYF.

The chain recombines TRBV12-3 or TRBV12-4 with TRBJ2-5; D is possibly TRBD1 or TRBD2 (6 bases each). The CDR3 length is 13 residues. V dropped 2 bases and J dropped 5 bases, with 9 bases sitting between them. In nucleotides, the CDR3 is TGTGCCAGCAGTTTAACGGGGGCGGAGACCCAGTACTTC. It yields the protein CASSLTGAETQYF.

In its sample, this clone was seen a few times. In DNA form, the CDR3 reads TGTGCCAGCAGTTCGGTGGAGGGTGAAAAACTGTTTTTT. Residues: CASSSVEGEKLFF. The genes are TRBV12-3 or TRBV12-4 and TRBJ1-4; D gene ambiguous. V shed 4 bases and J shed 7 bases, with 10 bases lying between them. The CDR3 runs to 13 residues.

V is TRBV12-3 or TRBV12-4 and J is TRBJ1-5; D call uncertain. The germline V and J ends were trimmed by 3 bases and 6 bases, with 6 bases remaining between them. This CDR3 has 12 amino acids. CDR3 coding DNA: TGTGCCAGCAGTTTTTGGGCTCAGCCCCAGCATTTT. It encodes CASSFWAQPQHF.

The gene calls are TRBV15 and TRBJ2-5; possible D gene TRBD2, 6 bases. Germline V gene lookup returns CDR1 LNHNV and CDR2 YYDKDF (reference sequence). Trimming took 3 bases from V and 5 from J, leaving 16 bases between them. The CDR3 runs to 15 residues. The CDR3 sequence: CATSSPGTGMETQYF. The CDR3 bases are TGTGCCACCAGCAGCCCCGGGACTGGCATGGAGACCCAGTACTTC.

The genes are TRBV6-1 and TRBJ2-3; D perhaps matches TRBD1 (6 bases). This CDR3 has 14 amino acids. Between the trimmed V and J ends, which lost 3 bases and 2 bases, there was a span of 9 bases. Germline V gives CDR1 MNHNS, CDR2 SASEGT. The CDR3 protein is CASSEGHSTDTQYF. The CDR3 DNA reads TGTGCCAGCAGTGAGGGACATTCCACAGATACGCAGTATTTT.

CDR3 bases: TGCGCCAGCAGTACCGGGACAGGGGGGTGGAATGAGCAGTACTTC. Translating gives CASSTGTGGWNEQYF. The chain couples TRBV5-1 to TRBJ2-7; 11 bases align to TRBD1. The junction had 11 bases not matched to a gene; V was cut back by 5 bases and J by 7 bases. There are 15 residues in the CDR3. Germline V gene lookup returns CDR1 SGHRS and CDR2 YFSETQ.

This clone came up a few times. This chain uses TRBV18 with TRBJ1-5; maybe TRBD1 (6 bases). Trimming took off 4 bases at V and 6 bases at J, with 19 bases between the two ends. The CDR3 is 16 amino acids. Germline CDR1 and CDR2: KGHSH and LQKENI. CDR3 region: CASSLGPRGYGQPQHF. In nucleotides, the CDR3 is TGTGCCAGCTCACTCGGGCCCAGGGGTTATGGTCAGCCCCAGCATTTT.

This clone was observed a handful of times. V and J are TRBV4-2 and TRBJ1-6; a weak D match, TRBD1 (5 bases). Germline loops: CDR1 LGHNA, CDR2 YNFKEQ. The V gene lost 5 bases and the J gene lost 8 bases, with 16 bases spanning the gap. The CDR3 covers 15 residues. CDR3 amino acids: CASSARGREHSPLHF. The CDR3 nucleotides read TGTGCCAGCAGCGCCCGGGGCAGGGAGCATTCACCCCTCCACTTT.

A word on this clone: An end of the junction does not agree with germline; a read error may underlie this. CDR3 in DNA: TGTGCCAGCGGACAAGCGGGGGGGCCATTTCGGGTCTTC. Translation: CASGQAGGPFRVF. This sequence joins TRBV7-9 and TRBJ2-1; TRBD2 matches at 10 bases. This CDR3 has 13 residues. In germline, CDR1 is SEHNR, CDR2 FQNEAQ (reference sequence).

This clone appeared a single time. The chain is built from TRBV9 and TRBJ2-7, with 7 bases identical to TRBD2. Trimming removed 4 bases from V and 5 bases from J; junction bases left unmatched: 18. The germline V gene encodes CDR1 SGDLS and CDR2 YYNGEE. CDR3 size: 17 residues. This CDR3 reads CASSPGATRGGPHEQYF. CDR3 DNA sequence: TGTGCCAGCAGCCCCGGCGCAACAAGGGGAGGGCCCCACGAGCAGTACTTC.

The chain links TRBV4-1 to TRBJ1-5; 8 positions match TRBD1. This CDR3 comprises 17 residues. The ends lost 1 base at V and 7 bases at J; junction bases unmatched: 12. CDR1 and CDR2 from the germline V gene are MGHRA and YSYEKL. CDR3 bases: TGCGCCAGCAGCCAAGGTCTGAGACAGGGGCAGGAACAGCCCCAGCATTTT. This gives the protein CASSQGLRQGQEQPQHF.

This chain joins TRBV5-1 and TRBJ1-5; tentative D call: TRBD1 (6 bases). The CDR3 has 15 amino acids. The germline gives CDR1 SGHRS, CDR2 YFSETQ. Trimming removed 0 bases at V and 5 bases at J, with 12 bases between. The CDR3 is CASSLVGGSDQPQHF. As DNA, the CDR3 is TGCGCCAGCAGCTTGGTTGGGGGCTCCGATCAGCCCCAGCATTTT.

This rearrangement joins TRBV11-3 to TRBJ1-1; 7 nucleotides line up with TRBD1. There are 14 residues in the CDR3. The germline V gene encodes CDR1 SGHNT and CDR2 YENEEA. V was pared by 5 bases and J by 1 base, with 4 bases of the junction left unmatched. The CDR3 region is CASSPGGENTEAFF. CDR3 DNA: TGTGCCAGCAGCCCAGGGGGGGAGAACACTGAAGCTTTCTTT.

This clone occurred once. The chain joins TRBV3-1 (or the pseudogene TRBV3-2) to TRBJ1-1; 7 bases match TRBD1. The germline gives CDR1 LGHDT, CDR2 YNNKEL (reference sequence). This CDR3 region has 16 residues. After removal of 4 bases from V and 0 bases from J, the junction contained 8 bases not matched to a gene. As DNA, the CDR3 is TGTGCCAGCAGCCTTGGAGCGGACAGGCTGAACACTGAAGCTTTCTTT. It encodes CASSLGADRLNTEAFF.

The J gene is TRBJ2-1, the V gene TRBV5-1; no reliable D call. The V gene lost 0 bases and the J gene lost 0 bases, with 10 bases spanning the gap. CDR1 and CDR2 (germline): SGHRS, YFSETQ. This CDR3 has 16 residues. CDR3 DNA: TGCGCCAGCAGCTTGGTAGGCAGGAGCTCCTACAATGAGCAGTTCTTC. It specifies CASSLVGRSSYNEQFF. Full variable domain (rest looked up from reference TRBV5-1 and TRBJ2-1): KAGVTQTPRYLIKTRGQQVTLSCSPISGHRSVSWYQQTPGQGLQFLFEYFSETQRNKGNFPGRFSGRQFSNSRSEMNVSTLELGDSALYLCASSLVGRSSYNEQFFGPGTRLTVL.